Each of the 21 T cell receptor beta chains below was sequenced from the same sample in a study of T-cell reconstitution after alpha-beta-depleted transplantation in children. Unique molecular identifiers were built into the TCRbeta library. Using its own MiXCR run on the PCR reads, TCRdb lists one record per CDR3 protein. The sample holds fewer than 120,000 distinct CDR3 sequences, about a tenth seen once. The sequenced sample was PBMCs from the stem cell graft donor, obtained from the stem cell graft. The origin of the receptors is a human donor who donated a stem cell graft to a child with acute lymphoblastic leukemia.

This clonotype turned up a few times. CDR3 sequence: CASSANNYGYTF. CDR3 in DNA: TGTGCCAGCAGTGCAAATAACTATGGCTACACCTTC. The V call is TRBV25-1, the J call TRBJ1-2; the D is unclear. Per the germline V gene, CDR1 is MGHDK and CDR2 is SYGVNS. V dropped 4 bases and J dropped 1 base, with 4 bases sitting between them. This CDR3 has 12 residues.

This clonotype was seen more than once but under ten times. This chain links TRBV11-3 with TRBJ2-5; weak D call: TRBD1 (5 bases). Germline lookup yields CDR1 SGHNT and CDR2 YENEEA. The CDR3 has 14 amino acids. V was shortened by 5 bases and J by 5 bases, with 15 bases between the two germline ends. The CDR3 region has the DNA TGTGCCAGCAGCCACTCCCCAGGGCAGGAGACCCAGTACTTC. It is translated as CASSHSPGQETQYF.

This clonotype was counted at least ten times. The CDR3 protein is CASSLRTGVNYGYTF. The DNA of the CDR3 is TGTGCCAGCAGCCTACGGACAGGGGTTAACTATGGCTACACCTTC. The chain employs TRBV7-6 and TRBJ1-2; 9 bases are a match to TRBD1. Germline V lookup: CDR1 SGHVS, CDR2 FNYEAQ. This CDR3 is 15 amino acids long. Unmatched junction bases numbered 5, after V lost 5 bases and J lost 1 base. The full variable domain, rest sourced from reference TRBV7-6 and TRBJ1-2, is GAGVSQSPRYKVTKRGQDVALRCDPISGHVSLYWYRQALGQGPEFLTYFNYEAQQDKSGLPNDRFSAERPEGSISTLTIQRTEQRDSAMYRCASSLRTGVNYGYTFGSGTRLTVV.

There are many counts of this clonotype. This rearrangement joins TRBV9 to TRBJ1-1; no clear D. Germline V gene lookup returns CDR1 SGDLS and CDR2 YYNGEE. The V gene lost 0 bases and the J gene lost 7 bases, with 16 bases spanning the gap. This CDR3 is 15 amino acids long. The CDR3 here is CASSVGPGRRDEAFF. The CDR3 DNA sequence: TGTGCCAGCAGCGTAGGCCCCGGACGGCGGGATGAAGCTTTCTTT.

This clonotype turned up a few times. Possible read error: a much larger clone is one base away. V and J are TRBV4-2 and TRBJ2-6; 7 nucleotides line up with TRBD1. This CDR3 contains 17 residues. CDR1 and CDR2 from the germline V gene are LGHNA and YNFKEQ. The CDR3 DNA reads TGTGCCAGCAGCCAAGCAACGACAGGGTCTGGGGCCAACGGCCTGACTTTC. Its protein product is CASSQATTGSGANGLTF.

This clonotype has at least ten counts. The chain is built from TRBV7-2 and TRBJ2-1; 7 nucleotides agree with TRBD2. Germline trimming cut 4 bases from V and 8 bases from J; bases unmatched to any gene: 11. The length of the CDR3 is 15 residues. Germline loops: CDR1 SGHTA, CDR2 FQGNSA. The CDR3 spells CASSSTRGSAHEQFF. CDR3 nucleotides: TGTGCCAGCAGCTCTACTCGCGGGAGCGCCCATGAGCAGTTCTTC.

This clonotype was recorded many times. V gene TRBV5-1 combines with J gene TRBJ2-7, with D possibly being TRBD2 (7 bases). The CDR3 has 15 residues. V shed 0 bases and J shed 2 bases, with 12 bases lying between them. Germline CDR1 and CDR2: SGHRS and YFSETQ. CDR3 DNA sequence: TGCGCCAGCAGCTTGGCCGGGGGGCAGACCTACGAGCAGTACTTC. It is translated as CASSLAGGQTYEQYF.

The table lists this clonotype with many counts. The chain couples TRBV10-3 to TRBJ2-7; 9 bases match TRBD1. This CDR3 spans 17 amino acids. Germline assignment: CDR1 ENHRY and CDR2 SYGVKD. V gave up 0 bases and J gave up 0 bases; unmatched junction bases: 6. The CDR3 DNA follows: TGTGCCATCAGTGAGTCGATGGGACAGGGCTCCTCCTACGAGCAGTACTTC. Residues: CAISESMGQGSSYEQYF.

This clonotype showed up just a few times. The rearrangement links TRBV6-5 to TRBJ2-5; 9 bases agree with TRBD2. CDR1 and CDR2 (germline): MNHEY, SVGAGI. J was trimmed by 3 bases and V by 0 bases; bases with no gene match: 2. The CDR3 loop spans 15 amino acids. As DNA, the CDR3 is TGTGCCAGCAGTTACTCGCCTAGCGGGGAAGAGACCCAGTACTTC. Protein: CASSYSPSGEETQYF.

This clonotype was observed at least ten times. The chain carries TRBV6-5 and TRBJ1-4, with D uncertain. Germline V gene lookup returns CDR1 MNHEY and CDR2 SVGAGI. CDR3 length: 11 amino acids. The V gene lost 5 bases and the J gene lost 10 bases, with 8 bases spanning the gap. CDR3 coding DNA: TGTGCCAGCAGTCCGGGCGGAAAACTGTTTTTT. Translating it yields CASSPGGKLFF.

This clonotype occurred many times. The gene calls are TRBV10-3 and TRBJ2-4; D possibly corresponds to TRBD1 (6 bases). Germline CDR1 is ENHRY and CDR2 is SYGVKD. The CDR3 length is 13 residues. V lost 2 bases and J lost 8, with 10 bases in between. CDR3 amino acids: CAISERAGDIQYF. The CDR3, as DNA: TGTGCCATCAGTGAGCGGGCAGGGGACATTCAGTACTTC.

Many counts were recorded for this clonotype. The V gene is TRBV29-1, the J gene TRBJ1-2; tentatively, D is TRBD1 (6 bases). Between the trimmed V and J ends, which lost 5 bases and 7 bases, there was a span of 17 bases. The CDR3 has 13 amino acids. Per the germline V gene, CDR1 is SQVTM and CDR2 is ANQGSEA. CDR3 coding DNA: TGCAGCGTTAACAGGGATCTAACTGGTGGCTACACCTTC. Translated: CSVNRDLTGGYTF. Complete variable domain (other parts from reference TRBV29-1 and TRBJ1-2): SAVISQKPSRDICQRGTSLTIQCQVDSQVTMMFWYRQQPGQSLTLIATANQGSEATYESGFVIDKFPISRPNLTFSTLTVSNMSPEDSSIYLCSVNRDLTGGYTFGSGTRLTVV.

This clonotype was found once. Since a much larger clone is just one base distant, this may be a read error. CDR3 nucleotides: TGCGCCAGCAGCCCAGGGACAGTTGATGAAAAACTGTTTTTT. This translates into CASSPGTVDEKLFF. V gene TRBV5-1 combines with J gene TRBJ1-4; TRBD1 matches 7 bases. This CDR3 region has 14 residues. The ends lost 4 bases at V and 6 bases at J; junction bases unmatched: 6. Germline V gives CDR1 SGHRS, CDR2 YFSETQ.

Many counts were recorded for this clonotype. The gene calls are TRBV12-3 or TRBV12-4 and TRBJ1-3; no definite D call. The CDR3 is 16 residues long. Trimming took 6 bases from V and 0 from J, leaving 15 bases between them. As DNA, the CDR3 is TGTGCCAGCAGGCCTCTAAGGGCGGCCTCTGGAAACACCATATATTTT. Its protein product is CASRPLRAASGNTIYF.

This clonotype was detected ten times or more. This chain links TRBV12-3 or TRBV12-4 with TRBJ1-2; no firm D call. V gave up 2 bases and J gave up 3 bases, with 4 bases separating them. CDR3 size: 12 residues. The CDR3 protein is CASSLRHYGYTF. The CDR3 nucleotides are TGTGCCAGCAGTTTAAGGCACTATGGCTACACCTTC.

This clonotype has more than one count but fewer than ten. The chain uses TRBV2 and TRBJ1-5, with D possibly matching TRBD1 (6 bases). The CDR3 is 16 amino acids. V gave up 6 bases and J gave up 0 bases, with 15 bases separating them. From germline, CDR1 is SNHLY and CDR2 FYNNEI. CDR3 loop: CASSSTNRDSNQPQHF. The CDR3 coding sequence is TGTGCCAGCAGCTCCACCAACAGGGATAGCAATCAGCCCCAGCATTTT.

This clonotype was observed many times. Written as DNA, the CDR3 is TGTGCCAGCTCCCCAAGGGACAGGGGGATCCAAGAGACCCAGTACTTC. This codes for CASSPRDRGIQETQYF. This chain uses TRBV18 with TRBJ2-5; 11 nucleotides line up with TRBD1. The CDR3 spans 16 residues. V shed 6 bases and J 1 base; nucleotides not matched to a gene: 7. The germline V gene encodes CDR1 KGHSH and CDR2 LQKENI.

This clonotype showed up many times. The chain carries TRBV7-2 and TRBJ2-7; TRBD2 matches 8 bases. The J segment lost 5 bases and the V segment lost 3 bases, leaving 15 bases of the junction unmatched. The CDR3 has 17 residues. Germline CDR1 is SGHTA and CDR2 is FQGNSA. The CDR3 region is CASSLRPGLAFLHEQYF. CDR3 nucleotides: TGTGCCAGCAGCTTGCGACCCGGACTAGCTTTTCTCCACGAGCAGTACTTC.

This clonotype has just a few counts. At one end the junction does not follow the germline gene, possibly because of a read error. J is TRBJ2-3 and V is TRBV20-1; D is perhaps TRBD2 (5 bases). This CDR3 comprises 16 residues. Germline V lookup: CDR1 DFQATT, CDR2 SNEGSKA (reference sequence). CDR3: CCARDHTFGGTDTQYF. The CDR3 DNA is TGCTGTGCTAGAGATCATACTTTCGGGGGCACAGATACGCAGTATTTT.

This clonotype was counted at least ten times. V usage is TRBV12-3 or TRBV12-4 and J usage is TRBJ1-2, with D maybe TRBD1 (5 bases). V dropped 6 bases and J dropped 2 bases, with 10 bases sitting between them. CDR3 size: 13 residues. The CDR3 DNA reads TGTGCCAGCAGCCTAGGGGTGAACTATGGCTACACCTTC. This gives the protein CASSLGVNYGYTF.

This clonotype was observed at least ten times. This chain uses TRBV12-3 or TRBV12-4 with TRBJ2-7, with a possible D match to TRBD1 (6 bases). The CDR3 consists of 14 residues. V was pared by 5 bases and J by 2 bases, with 13 bases between. The CDR3, as DNA: TGTGCCAGCAGTCCCTACGGACAGCCCTACGAGCAGTACTTC. Translation gives CASSPYGQPYEQYF.